This TCR beta chain was found in a study of PD-1 blockade in mismatch repair-deficient tumors. The CDR3 covers 15 residues. CDR1 is SGHTA, CDR2 FQGNSA, per germline. V shed 5 bases, J shed 6 bases, and the junction held 7 bases outside the gene matches. Sequenced by immunoSEQ multiplex PCR; TCRdb stores in-frame clones only, minus some. The sample includes about 66,000 clones, around 80% seen only once; the top ten take roughly 5.5%. The rearrangement links TRBV7-2 to TRBJ2-1; 10 positions agree with TRBD2. The starting material was peripheral blood, obtained 2 weeks after starting pembrolizumab. This receptor was obtained from an adult with mismatch repair-deficient cancer. The CDR3 DNA follows: TGTGCCAGCAGCGGTAGCGGGAGGAAGGGCAATGAGCAGTTCTTC. Its protein is CASSGSGRKGNEQFF.